The next 17 T cell receptor beta chains were all read from a single sample in a study of blood T cells in healthy people across ages. Primed by a sample-barcoded 5' primer and a J-beta primer mix, a second PCR proceeded for about 7 to 11 cycles. A single record per CDR3 protein comes from TCRdb applying MiXCR to the 5' RACE reads. The sample consists of 1 million or so distinct CDR3 sequences, roughly a quarter of them appearing once. This sample was also put to use in a study of T cells of mothers and their children.

The sample consisted of blood. The receptors were gathered from a girl aged 2-10 years in good health.

The chain joins TRBV5-1 to TRBJ1-1, with D possibly matching TRBD1 (5 bases). The CDR3 spans 14 residues. V gave up 0 bases and J gave up 5 bases, with 11 bases separating them. CDR1 and CDR2 (germline): SGHRS, YFSETQ. In DNA form, the CDR3 reads TGCGCCAGCAGCTTGGACAGGTTGAGAACTGAAGCTTTCTTT. This gives the protein CASSLDRLRTEAFF.

Comments on this clonotype: The CDR3 ends on some other residue instead of the conserved phenylalanine or tryptophan, so this is likely a read error. V gene TRBV4-1 combines with J gene TRBJ1-2; D uncertain. Trimming pared 2 bases from V and 0 bases from J, leaving 4 bases between. The CDR3 covers 13 residues. Germline V gene lookup returns CDR1 MGHRA and CDR2 YSYEKL. CDR3 amino acids: CASSQYSNYGYTS. The DNA for the CDR3 is TGCGCCAGCAGCCAATATTCTAACTATGGCTACACCTCC.

DNA of the CDR3: TGTGCCAGCATGGGACTAAAATACGAGCAGTACTTC. Protein sequence: CASMGLKYEQYF. The chain recombines TRBV6-6 with TRBJ2-1; 7 bases map to TRBD2. The tail of the sequence fits TRBJ2-7 better, so the J call may be wrong. Germline lookup yields CDR1 MNHNY and CDR2 SVGAGI (reference sequence). The CDR3 covers 12 residues.

This clonotype has only a few counts. The rearrangement uses TRBV11-2 and TRBJ2-5; TRBD1 might be the D (6 bases). The J call could be wrong; TRBJ2-1 is a better fit for the DNA end. The CDR3 runs 14 residues. CDR1 is SGHAT, CDR2 FQNNGV, per germline. DNA of the CDR3: TGTGCCAGCAGCAAAGTGGGGGCTCGCAATGAGCAGTTCTTC. As protein: CASSKVGARNEQFF.

J is TRBJ2-3 and V is TRBV20-1; the D gene is possibly TRBD2 (5 bases). CDR1 DFQATT and CDR2 SNEGSKA come from the germline V gene (reference sequence). The CDR3 has 11 residues. V was pared by 6 bases and J by 6 bases, with 10 bases between. CDR3 in DNA: TGCAGTGCGCTACTAGTGGATACGCAGTATTTT. This codes for CSALLVDTQYF.

The chain is built from TRBV20-1 and TRBJ2-5, with D perhaps matching TRBD2 (5 bases). The DNA end is a closer match to TRBJ2-1, so the J assignment may be wrong. Germline V lookup: CDR1 DFQATT, CDR2 SNEGSKA (reference sequence). CDR3 length: 16 amino acids. CDR3 in DNA: TGCAGTGCTAGAGTCGAGTCGAATGGCGGGTGGAATGAGCAGTTCTTC. Encoded protein: CSARVESNGGWNEQFF.

The CDR3 DNA sequence: TGCAGCGTTGACTACTCTGGGGCCAACGTCCTGACTTTC. This encodes CSVDYSGANVLTF. V gene TRBV29-1 combines with J gene TRBJ2-6, with no clear D. Germline assignment: CDR1 SQVTM and CDR2 ANQGSEA. CDR3 length: 13 amino acids. V shed 3 bases and J shed 0 bases, with 3 bases lying between them.

This clonotype was seen once. This chain joins TRBV25-1 and TRBJ2-6; the D is unclear. The CDR3 sequence is 14 residues long. Per germline, CDR1 MGHDK and CDR2 SYGVNS. V was pared by 8 bases and J by 1 base, with 9 bases between. The CDR3 region has the DNA TGTGCCAGCCCCCCGACATCTGGGGCCAACGTCCTGACTTTC. Its translation is CASPPTSGANVLTF.

The rearrangement uses TRBV20-1 and TRBJ2-3; 8 positions agree with TRBD2. The CDR3 totals 14 residues. From germline, CDR1 is DFQATT and CDR2 SNEGSKA (reference sequence). After removal of 3 bases from V and 2 bases from J, the junction contained 4 bases not matched to a gene. The CDR3 region is CSARRSGVTDTQYF. The CDR3 DNA reads as TGCAGTGCTAGGCGTAGCGGGGTCACAGATACGCAGTATTTT.

This chain connects TRBV6-1 to TRBJ2-7, with 7 bases lining up with TRBD1. Germline CDR1 and CDR2: MNHNS and SASEGT. The trim removed 6 bases at V and 0 bases at J, leaving 11 bases unmatched. CDR3 length: 16 amino acids. The CDR3 is CASSPQTGRRSYEQYF. DNA for the CDR3: TGTGCCAGCAGCCCCCAGACAGGGCGCCGCTCCTACGAGCAGTACTTC.

There are a few counts of this clonotype. The J gene is TRBJ1-1, the V gene TRBV27; D not certain. Trimming pared 6 bases from V and 2 bases from J, leaving 13 bases between. CDR1 and CDR2 from the germline V gene are MNHEY and SMNVEV (reference sequence). There are 14 residues in the CDR3. The CDR3 here is CASSGLGSNTEAFF. The CDR3 region has the DNA TGTGCCAGCAGCGGGTTGGGCAGCAACACTGAAGCTTTCTTT.

The chain recombines TRBV27 with TRBJ2-5; D might be TRBD1 or TRBD2, each matching 5 bases. Germline V gene lookup returns CDR1 MNHEY and CDR2 SMNVEV (reference sequence). The CDR3 contains 14 residues. The ends were cut back, 6 bases at V and 1 base at J, with 12 bases in the middle. CDR3 sequence reads: CASSSGPVQETQYF. CDR3 sequence (DNA): TGTGCCAGCAGCTCGGGACCGGTCCAAGAGACCCAGTACTTC.

This clonotype has more than one count but fewer than ten. The V gene is TRBV6-1, the J gene TRBJ2-5, with TRBD2 as a possible D gene (5 bases). CDR3 length: 13 amino acids. Germline V gene lookup returns CDR1 MNHNS and CDR2 SASEGT. With 6 bases removed from V and 2 bases from J, the gap between germline ends came to 10 bases. The CDR3 protein is CASRPGMQETQYF. CDR3 nucleotides: TGTGCCAGCAGACCGGGAATGCAAGAGACCCAGTACTTC.

The chain employs TRBV29-1 and TRBJ2-3; D gene unclear. This CDR3 is built from 13 residues. V was clipped by 8 bases and J by 4 bases, with 16 bases between them. Germline V gives CDR1 SQVTM, CDR2 ANQGSEA. The CDR3 protein is CSIPGLRADTQYF. Here the CDR3 DNA reads TGCAGCATTCCGGGTCTTAGGGCAGATACGCAGTATTTT.

The rearrangement joins TRBV13 to TRBJ2-3; D may match TRBD1 or TRBD2 (5 bases each). V gave up 5 bases and J gave up 0 bases, with 12 bases separating them. CDR1 PRHDT and CDR2 FYEKMQ come from the germline V gene (reference sequence). The CDR3 sequence is 15 residues long. CDR3 nucleotide sequence: TGTGCCAGCAGCGCAAGCGGACATAGCACAGATACGCAGTATTTT. This gives the protein CASSASGHSTDTQYF.

This chain connects TRBV4-3 to TRBJ1-1; D is unresolved. CDR1 and CDR2 (germline): LGHNA, YSLEER. The CDR3 runs to 16 residues. V lost 1 base to trimming and J lost 1 base, with 13 bases between them. The CDR3 loop reads CASSQGFYEANTEAFF. Written as DNA, the CDR3 is TGCGCCAGCAGCCAAGGGTTTTACGAAGCGAACACTGAAGCTTTCTTT.

The gene calls are TRBV4-3 and TRBJ1-6; TRBD1 might be the D (6 bases). V lost 0 bases and J lost 10, with 16 bases in between. The CDR3 sequence is 16 residues long. CDR1 LGHNA and CDR2 YSLEER come from the germline V gene. The CDR3 sequence: CASSQDLGTQESPLHF. For the CDR3, the DNA is TGCGCCAGCAGCCAAGATCTTGGGACACAGGAATCACCCCTCCACTTT.